What follows are 14 T cell receptor beta chains derived from one specimen sequenced in a study of brain T cells in children with intractable seizures. Some clones are missing from TCRdb's copy, which holds only in-frame ones; the method was immunoSEQ multiplex PCR. The sample consists of 110,000 or so clones, around 94% of them appearing once. The source was peripheral blood, collected at surgery. The receptors were sampled from a boy younger than two with hemimegalencephaly and intractable seizures.

The V call is TRBV28, the J call TRBJ1-6; D is uncertain. Germline V gene lookup returns CDR1 MDHEN and CDR2 SYDVKM. Between the trimmed V and J ends, which lost 3 bases and 5 bases, there was a span of 17 bases. The CDR3 covers 17 residues. CDR3 DNA: TGTGCCAGCAGTTTGGGTTCCAGGACCAACAATAATTCACCCCTCCACTTT. Translated: CASSLGSRTNNNSPLHF.

The chain joins TRBV2 to TRBJ1-1; D is uncertain. Trimming removed 7 bases from V and 0 bases from J, with 12 bases in between. The CDR3 runs to 14 residues. CDR1 and CDR2 (germline): SNHLY, FYNNEI. The CDR3 bases are TGTGCCAGCACGTTGTTGCTCATGAACACTGAAGCTTTCTTT. This gives the protein CASTLLLMNTEAFF.

In its sample, this clone was seen once. The chain couples TRBV9 to TRBJ2-7; 9 nucleotides align to TRBD1. Unmatched junction bases numbered 6, after V lost 4 bases and J lost 4 bases. Germline-derived CDR1 and CDR2 are SGDLS and YYNGEE. The CDR3 is made up of 14 amino acids. CDR3 bases: TGTGCCAGCAGCCCTGGGACAGGGAGGTACGAGCAGTACTTC. Its protein is CASSPGTGRYEQYF.

This chain's CDR3 is CASSPSLSLVPSREQYF. CDR3 nucleotide sequence: TGTGCCAGCAGCCCCTCTCTCTCTCTAGTCCCGTCACGCGAGCAGTACTTC. J is TRBJ2-7 and V is TRBV9; D uncertain. This CDR3 region has 17 residues. V was pared by 4 bases and J by 6 bases, with 26 bases between. Germline V gene lookup returns CDR1 SGDLS and CDR2 YYNGEE.

J is TRBJ2-3 and V is TRBV7-2, with D tentatively TRBD2 (5 bases). With 1 base removed from V and 0 bases from J, the gap between germline ends came to 11 bases. The length of the CDR3 is 16 residues. Per the germline V gene, CDR1 is SGHTA and CDR2 is FQGNSA. The CDR3 DNA is TGTGCCAGCAGCTTAGGGAGCGGTTCTAGCACAGATACGCAGTATTTT. Translation: CASSLGSGSSTDTQYF.

CDR3 sequence reads: CASSKGEASYNEQFF. For the CDR3, the DNA is TGTGCCAGCAGCAAAGGGGAGGCCTCCTACAATGAGCAGTTCTTC. This sequence joins TRBV7-2 and TRBJ2-1; D is possibly TRBD2 (6 bases). The CDR3 is 15 amino acids. V shed 5 bases and J shed 0 bases, with 11 bases lying between them. Germline CDR1 is SGHTA and CDR2 is FQGNSA.

This chain joins TRBV5-6 and TRBJ2-1; D may correspond to TRBD1 or TRBD2 (6 bases each). The germline CDR1 and CDR2 sequences are SGHDT and YYEEEE. Trimming shortened V by 4 bases and J by 6 bases, and 17 bases separated the two germline ends. The CDR3 consists of 15 residues. DNA of the CDR3: TGTGCCAGCAGCCGGGGGCTTCGACAAGGCAATGAGCAGTTCTTC. Protein sequence: CASSRGLRQGNEQFF.

The rearrangement joins TRBV15 to TRBJ2-5; 7 nucleotides align to TRBD1. The CDR3 sequence is 18 residues long. In germline, CDR1 is LNHNV, CDR2 YYDKDF (reference sequence). V shed 1 base and J 1 base; nucleotides not matched to a gene: 12. This CDR3 reads CATSRARRTGQLQETQYF. CDR3 bases: TGTGCCACCAGCAGAGCCCGTCGAACGGGACAGCTCCAAGAGACCCAGTACTTC.

The chain carries TRBV6-1 and TRBJ2-2; D uncertain. The germline V gene has CDR1 MNHNS and CDR2 SASEGT. The CDR3 consists of 13 residues. V gave up 2 bases and J gave up 4 bases, with 5 bases separating them. In DNA form, the CDR3 reads TGTGCCAGCAGTGAAATCGCCACCGGGGAGCTGTTTTTT. Protein sequence: CASSEIATGELFF.

This chain uses TRBV5-4 with TRBJ2-1; D is uncertain. CDR3 length: 13 amino acids. V lost 1 base, J lost 10 bases, and 12 bases lay in between. The V gene's germline CDR1 is SGHNT and CDR2 YYREEE (reference sequence). CDR3 bases: TGTGCCAGCAGCTTGCGCCAATCAGAGGAGCAGTTCTTC. This encodes CASSLRQSEEQFF.

This rearrangement joins TRBV9 to TRBJ2-5; possible D gene TRBD2, 5 bases. Trimming removed 0 bases at V and 2 bases at J, with 11 bases between. Germline V gives CDR1 SGDLS, CDR2 YYNGEE. This CDR3 has 15 amino acids. The CDR3, as DNA: TGTGCCAGCAGCGTAGGGGGAGCTGGACAAGAGACCCAGTACTTC. It codes for CASSVGGAGQETQYF.

The chain couples TRBV5-5 to TRBJ1-5, with D tentatively TRBD1 (6 bases). V was cut by 4 bases and J by 1 base, with 21 bases left in between. The CDR3 is 18 residues long. Germline V gives CDR1 SGHKS, CDR2 YYEKEE (reference sequence). CDR3 bases: TGTGCCAGCAGCCCGGTACAGGGAGAGAGGTTGAGCAATCAGCCCCAGCATTTT. Its translation is CASSPVQGERLSNQPQHF.

This chain connects TRBV5-6 to TRBJ2-7; weak D call: TRBD2 (6 bases). Germline CDR1 is SGHDT and CDR2 is YYEEEE. This CDR3 region has 15 residues. The germline V and J ends were trimmed by 0 bases and 3 bases, with 13 bases remaining between them. The CDR3 here is CASSLVGTQVYEQYF. CDR3 nucleotides: TGTGCCAGCAGCTTGGTTGGGACTCAGGTCTACGAGCAGTACTTC.

The V and J genes are TRBV18 and TRBJ2-7, with D possibly matching TRBD2 (5 bases). Trimming stripped 6 bases from V and 2 bases from J, with 14 bases between. This CDR3 is built from 14 residues. Per germline, CDR1 KGHSH and CDR2 LQKENI. The CDR3 DNA reads as TGTGCCAGCTCGCGGGCGCGGGTTCCCTACGAGCAGTACTTC. Amino acids: CASSRARVPYEQYF.